A selection of T cell receptor beta chains follows, all from one sample in a study of cytomegalovirus exposure and HLA in healthy donors. Sequenced by immunoSEQ multiplex PCR; TCRdb stores in-frame clones only, minus some. The sample holds some 150,000 clones, less than 90% seen once. Specimen: PBMCs. The source is a woman younger than 30 in good health and CMV-seropositive. CDR3s include the opening cysteine and the closing phenylalanine or tryptophan. The D gene is left open where the match is weak. Size values are once, few and many counts, or a class for expanded clones, and some rows have none.

v_gene: TRBV9; j_gene: TRBJ1-5; d_gene: NA; abundance: NA; CDR3aa: CASSVGGLSNQPQHF; CDR3nt: TGTGCCAGCAGCGTAGGGGGGCTAAGCAATCAGCCCCAGCATTTT
v_gene: TRBV19; j_gene: TRBJ1-1; d_gene: NA; abundance: once; CDR3aa: CASSSLGVMNTEAFF; CDR3nt: TGTGCCAGTAGCTCCCTGGGAGTTATGAACACTGAAGCTTTCTTT
v_gene: TRBV5-4; j_gene: TRBJ2-7; d_gene: NA; abundance: NA; CDR3aa: CASSFQGWAEQYF; CDR3nt: TGTGCCAGCAGCTTTCAAGGATGGGCCGAGCAGTACTTC
v_gene: TRBV7-6; j_gene: TRBJ2-7; d_gene: TRBD2; abundance: NA; CDR3aa: CASSLSSGRDEQYF; CDR3nt: TGTGCCAGCAGCTTGAGTAGCGGGAGAGACGAGCAGTACTTC
v_gene: TRBV5-6; j_gene: TRBJ2-6; d_gene: TRBD2; abundance: NA; CDR3aa: CASSLATGGPSGANVLTF; CDR3nt: TGTGCCAGCAGCTTGGCTACGGGGGGACCCTCTGGGGCCAACGTCCTGACTTTC
v_gene: TRBV4-3; j_gene: TRBJ2-1; d_gene: NA; abundance: NA; CDR3aa: CASSQLSGSYNEQFF; CDR3nt: TGCGCCAGCAGCCAGCTTAGCGGCTCCTACAATGAGCAGTTCTTC
v_gene: TRBV15; j_gene: TRBJ1-5; d_gene: NA; abundance: NA; CDR3aa: CATSSDPQGNQPQHF; CDR3nt: TGTGCCACCAGCAGTGACCCGCAGGGGAATCAGCCCCAGCATTTT
v_gene: TRBV6-1; j_gene: TRBJ2-7; d_gene: NA; abundance: few; CDR3aa: CATRGGEQYF; CDR3nt: TGTGCCACCAGGGGGGGCGAGCAGTACTTC
v_gene: TRBV6-5; j_gene: TRBJ1-3; d_gene: TRBD1; abundance: NA; CDR3aa: CASTGTGGVGIYF; CDR3nt: TGTGCCAGCACGGGGACAGGGGGTGTGGGCATATATTTT
v_gene: TRBV7-9; j_gene: TRBJ1-2; d_gene: TRBD1; abundance: NA; CDR3aa: CASSDRPGTEDYGYTF; CDR3nt: TGTGCCAGCAGCGACCGACCCGGGACAGAAGACTATGGCTACACCTTC
v_gene: TRBV13; j_gene: TRBJ2-5; d_gene: NA; abundance: NA; CDR3aa: CASSVNYKQETQYF; CDR3nt: TGTGCCAGCAGCGTAAACTACAAACAAGAGACCCAGTACTTC
v_gene: TRBV27; j_gene: TRBJ2-7; d_gene: NA; abundance: NA; CDR3aa: CASSEYQDYEQYF; CDR3nt: TGTGCCAGCAGTGAATATCAGGACTACGAGCAGTACTTC
v_gene: TRBV5-4; j_gene: TRBJ2-1; d_gene: TRBD2; abundance: NA; CDR3aa: CASSLWGAGGPRYNEQFF; CDR3nt: TGTGCCAGCAGCTTGTGGGGAGCGGGAGGGCCTCGGTACAATGAGCAGTTCTTC
v_gene: TRBV5-1; j_gene: TRBJ1-1; d_gene: TRBD1; abundance: NA; CDR3aa: CASSLDRTRSEAFF; CDR3nt: TGCGCCAGCAGCCTGGACAGGACTAGGTCTGAAGCTTTCTTT
v_gene: TRBV12-5; j_gene: TRBJ1-5; d_gene: TRBD1; abundance: NA; CDR3aa: CASGWDRVSQPQHF; CDR3nt: TGTGCTAGTGGTTGGGACAGGGTTAGTCAGCCCCAGCATTTT
v_gene: TRBV5-1; j_gene: TRBJ2-1; d_gene: NA; abundance: NA; CDR3aa: CASSENSGSSYNEQFF; CDR3nt: TGCGCCAGCAGCGAGAATAGCGGAAGCTCCTACAATGAGCAGTTCTTC
v_gene: TRBV7-2; j_gene: TRBJ2-7; d_gene: NA; abundance: NA; CDR3aa: CASTPEDSYEQYF; CDR3nt: TGTGCCAGCACCCCGGAGGACTCCTACGAGCAGTACTTC
v_gene: TRBV29-1; j_gene: TRBJ2-7; d_gene: NA; abundance: NA; CDR3aa: CSVEFYRREQYF; CDR3nt: TGCAGCGTTGAGTTCTACCGTCGCGAGCAGTACTTC
v_gene: TRBV5-1; j_gene: TRBJ1-1; d_gene: TRBD1; abundance: once; CDR3aa: CASSLERQGGTEAFF; CDR3nt: TGCGCCAGCAGCTTGGAGCGACAGGGGGGCACTGAAGCTTTCTTT
v_gene: TRBV29-1; j_gene: TRBJ1-2; d_gene: NA; abundance: NA; CDR3aa: CSVDSNRRNYGYTF; CDR3nt: TGCAGCGTTGATAGTAACAGGAGAAACTATGGCTACACCTTC